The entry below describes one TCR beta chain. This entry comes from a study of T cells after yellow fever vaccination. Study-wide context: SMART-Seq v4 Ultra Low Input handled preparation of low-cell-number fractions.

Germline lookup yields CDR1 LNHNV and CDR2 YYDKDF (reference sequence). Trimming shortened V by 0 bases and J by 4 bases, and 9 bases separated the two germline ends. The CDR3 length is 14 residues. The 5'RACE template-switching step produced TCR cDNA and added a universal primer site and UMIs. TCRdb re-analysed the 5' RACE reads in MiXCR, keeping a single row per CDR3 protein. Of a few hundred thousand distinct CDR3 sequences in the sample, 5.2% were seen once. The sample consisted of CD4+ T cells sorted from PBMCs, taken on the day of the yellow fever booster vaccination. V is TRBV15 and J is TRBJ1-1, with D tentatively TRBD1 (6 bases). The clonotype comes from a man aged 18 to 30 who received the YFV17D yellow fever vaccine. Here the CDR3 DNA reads TGTGCCACCAGCAGAGAAGGAGGGGGCACTGAAGCTTTCTTT. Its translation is CATSREGGGTEAFF.